This T cell receptor (beta chain) was sequenced for a study of blood T cell repertoires in COVID-19. Study-level information: The study drew acute and convalescent COVID-19 samples from the United States, Italy and Spain. The analysed material was cDNA or gDNA that came from T cells, B-cell-depleted T cells, or PBMCs.

Only in-frame clones appear in the TCRdb table, and some are missing; sequencing was by immunoSEQ multiplex PCR. This table holds 200,000 to 250,000 clones, more than 75% found once. Germline V CDR1 and CDR2: KGHSH, LQKENI. The CDR3 runs 16 residues. V shed 3 bases and J shed 2 bases, with 16 bases lying between them. Sequenced material: peripheral blood. The sequence was obtained from a man aged 80 or over with acute or convalescent COVID-19. This rearrangement joins TRBV18 to TRBJ1-2; perhaps TRBD1 as D (5 bases). The CDR3 loop reads CASSPDPPGVNYGYTF. The DNA of the CDR3 is TGTGCCAGCTCACCTGACCCACCGGGGGTAAACTATGGCTACACCTTC.